The rows below give T cell receptor beta chains drawn from one sample of a study of blood T cell repertoires in COVID-19. Libraries were prepared by immunoSEQ multiplex PCR; TCRdb keeps only in-frame clonotypes and omits some of them. The sample holds some 40,000 clones, around 83% seen once. Sequencing input: peripheral blood. These receptors were taken from an elderly woman with acute or convalescent COVID-19. The CDR3 runs from the conserved cysteine through the conserved F or W. Fields, in order: D gene, V gene, J gene, clone size, CDR3 DNA, CDR3 protein. D genes are given only for firm matches. Not every row has a clone size; where given, it reads once, few, many or a size class.

D: .; V: TRBV7-2; J: TRBJ1-1; size: .; DNA: TGTGCCAGCAGCTTATCAGGGTGGACTGAAGCTTTCTTT; CDR3: CASSLSGWTEAFF
D: .; V: TRBV11-3; J: TRBJ1-1; size: .; DNA: TGTGCCAGCAGACCACAGGGCCAAAACACTGAAGCTTTCTTT; CDR3: CASRPQGQNTEAFF
D: .; V: TRBV5-6; J: TRBJ1-3; size: once; DNA: TGTGCCAGCAGCCGGGGAAACACCATATATTTT; CDR3: CASSRGNTIYF
D: TRBD1; V: TRBV19; J: TRBJ1-3; size: .; DNA: TGTGCCAGTAGGGACAGGGCGAGGGACTCTGGAAACACCATATATTTT; CDR3: CASRDRARDSGNTIYF
D: TRBD1; V: TRBV9; J: TRBJ1-6; size: few; DNA: TGTGCCAGCAGCCAACCCTCGACAGGGGGAGACTCACCCCTCCACTTT; CDR3: CASSQPSTGGDSPLHF
D: .; V: TRBV6-5; J: TRBJ1-2; size: few; DNA: TGTGCCAGCAGTTACATTGCGGGCACTAACTATGGCTACACCTTC; CDR3: CASSYIAGTNYGYTF
D: .; V: TRBV5-5; J: TRBJ1-5; size: .; DNA: TGTGCCAGCAGCCCAGTTGAGGGGGGGGTTTATAGCAATCAGCCCCAGCATTTT; CDR3: CASSPVEGGVYSNQPQHF
D: TRBD1; V: TRBV19; J: TRBJ1-2; size: .; DNA: TGTGCCAGTAGTAGGGACAGTTTCTATGGCTACACCTTC; CDR3: CASSRDSFYGYTF
D: .; V: TRBV12-3/TRBV12-4; J: TRBJ2-7; size: .; DNA: TGTGCCAGCAGTGCCAGGGGCGAGCAGTACTTC; CDR3: CASSARGEQYF
D: TRBD2; V: TRBV28; J: TRBJ2-3; size: .; DNA: TGTGCCAGCAGCGGGGAGCGGGGGGGGACAGATACGCAGTATTTT; CDR3: CASSGERGGTDTQYF
D: TRBD1; V: TRBV11-3; J: TRBJ1-2; size: .; DNA: TGTGCCAGCAGCTACGGACAGGGCCTTTTTAGCGGCTACACCTTC; CDR3: CASSYGQGLFSGYTF
D: TRBD2; V: TRBV10-2; J: TRBJ2-1; size: .; DNA: TGCGCCAGCAGGACTAGCGGGGGGTACAATGAGCAGTTCTTC; CDR3: CASRTSGGYNEQFF
D: TRBD1; V: TRBV6-1; J: TRBJ1-5; size: .; DNA: TGTGCCACCTGGACAGGCCTTGAACAGCCCCAGCATTTT; CDR3: CATWTGLEQPQHF
D: .; V: TRBV19; J: TRBJ1-1; size: .; DNA: TGTGCCACCGCCTCCACAGGGAACACTGAAGCTTTCTTT; CDR3: CATASTGNTEAFF